This TCR beta chain was sequenced for a study of CD4 T cells in relation to SARS-CoV-2 and coronaviruses listed by TCRdb under 2021. Concerning the study at large: The ViraFEST assay cultured PBMCs with antigen for nine to eleven days, then sequenced TCR beta CDR3s to find antigen-specific clonal expansions. An HIV-1 Nef peptide pool or a culture without peptide was used as the negative reference condition. Patient-derived lymphoblastoid cell lines were used to map the HLA restriction of shared crossreactive spike epitopes. Memory CD4+ T cell crossreactivity between SARS-CoV-2 and common cold coronavirus spike proteins was assessed at the TCR clonotype level in the study. Samples from three pre-COVID donors and the naive versus memory experiments were sequenced with the Adaptive Biotechnologies TCR-sequencing kit; other data were Illumina-based. Expansion assays from other donors in the study were sequenced with a different, Illumina-based TCR-beta assay.

The full study reports these points: Small numbers of patients and of tested TCRs were a limitation of the study. Pre-pandemic and post-infection samples were not both contributed by any donor, so tracing of the source of pre-existing responses was limited. Around two thirds of donors had memory CD4+ clonotypes that crossrecognized SARS-CoV-2 and at least one common cold coronavirus spike. Since the crossreactivity analysis centred on spike protein, crossreactivity against other viral proteins was not assessed. Crossreactive clones showed significantly weaker SARS-CoV-2-driven expansion than monoreactive clones, consistent with antigenic imprinting.

CD4+ T cells from unexposed donors were collected before the COVID-19 pandemic (2011-2018). The EasySep CD4+ T cell isolation kit was used to isolate CD4+ T cells once the cultures had run for 9 to 11 days. Unexposed donor CD4+ T cells were tested for reactivity to SARS-CoV-2 S and N and four common cold coronavirus spike pools, as cell number allowed. Each well received 2 million to 2.5 million PBMCs, cultured in IMDM supplemented with approximately 4.5% human AB serum and around 9 IU/ml IL-2. Half of the culture medium was replaced with fresh IL-2-containing medium on days 3 and 7. In general, triplicate replicate wells were used for every peptide culture condition. The leukapheresis product for the unexposed donors was obtained through commercial purchase. Ficoll-Paque PLUS gradient centrifugation was used to isolate PBMCs from leukapheresis product or whole blood. PBMCs were either used fresh in the expansion assay or cryopreserved at -140 degrees C. The QIAamp Micro DNA Kit was used to extract genomic DNA from the CD4+ T cells.

Library preparation employed the immunoSEQ multiplex PCR assay. The published analysis was carried out like this. During preprocessing, nonproductive sequences were discarded, as were any CDR3s that did not begin with C, did not end with F or W, or were shorter than 7 amino acids. Antigen-specific clonotypes were called with the MANAFEST web app, based on expansion relative to reference and other culture wells. To be counted as positive, a clone had to show significant expansion compared with the reference culture, at an FDR below 0.05, in 2 of 3 replicate wells. A further requirement for positive clones was significant expansion compared with all other tandem wells, along with an odds ratio above 5. CDR3 homology was measured as pairwise Levenshtein distance, computed with the stringdist R package after trimming three terminal residues from each end. TCRdb mirrors the immuneACCESS table, restricted to in-frame sequences. Some clones are absent from its copies; in checked studies, under half trace to an unresolved V gene, and the reason for the others is unknown. From that table come the V and J calls and clone size; the DNA was used to work out D and trimming. Across this sample there are 15,000 to 20,000 clones, with roughly 80% seen only once. Around a sixth of the sample lies in the top ten.

In regard to this clone: There is no known antigen for this receptor. No clone much larger than this one lies a single base away; base qualities are absent.

CDR1 and CDR2, per the germline V gene (reference sequence), are LNHDA and SQIVND. V loses 5 bases at its end and J loses 3 bases; junction bases beyond the gene matches: 8. The CDR3 runs 15 amino acids, cysteine and phenylalanine included. CDR3 DNA is the only sequence kept; it has 45 bases, read in frame from the first base. Sequencing was performed on CD4+ T cells from PBMCs, cultured in vitro. This sequence was found in a human donor in good health. This chain joins TRBV19 to TRBJ2-7, with 9 bases aligning to TRBD1. CDR3 reads: CASSSSGTGLYEQYF. The DNA is TGTGCCAGTAGTTCATCCGGGACAGGGCTCTACGAGCAGTACTTC.